This T cell receptor beta chain originates from a study of T cells in localized non-small cell lung cancer. Repertoires were generated with immunoSEQ multiplex PCR, while TCRdb's copy carries only in-frame clones and drops some. The repertoire consists of about 57,000 clones, with roughly 90% occurring once and the leading ten covering just under 20%. This CDR3 spans 15 amino acids. In germline, CDR1 is LGHNA, CDR2 YNFKEQ. The V end lost 0 bases, the J end lost 3 bases, and 11 bases lay between the germline ends. This sequence originates from a man between 35 and 75 years old with stage I lung adenocarcinoma. This chain links TRBV4-2 with TRBJ1-1, with D unclear. This specimen consisted of peripheral blood, obtained before any cancer treatment. Here the CDR3 DNA reads TGTGCCAGCAGCCAAGAAGCGGGATTAGACACTGAAGCTTTCTTT. It specifies CASSQEAGLDTEAFF.